Listed below are T cell receptor beta chains from one sample, sequenced in a study of CD8+ T cells in alopecia areata. Data came from immunoSEQ multiplex PCR; TCRdb stores just in-frame clones and leaves some out. The sample includes some 100,000 clones, 44% of them seen just once. The sample in question was CD8+ T cells sorted from blood, obtained at week 24, from a patient treated with tofacitinib. Every receptor here comes from a human donor with alopecia areata. Each CDR3 is given with its conserved first and last residue. A D gene is named only where the DNA matches it firmly. Clone size appears in some rows only: once, few, many, or a class for an expanded clone.

TRBJ2-3,TRBD2,NA,TRBV13,CASSLEAGVTDTQYF,TGTGCCAGCAGCTTAGAAGCGGGAGTGACAGATACGCAGTATTTT
TRBJ2-5,NA,few,TRBV7-9,CASSKGGRRETQYF,TGTGCCAGCAGCAAGGGGGGCCGGCGGGAGACCCAGTACTTC
TRBJ2-5,NA,NA,TRBV7-9,CASSSPWTETQYF,TGTGCCAGCAGCTCTCCATGGACCGAGACCCAGTACTTC
TRBJ2-6,NA,NA,TRBV4-2,CASRPTSSSWGANVLTF,TGTGCCAGCAGGCCTACTAGTTCCTCGTGGGGGGCCAACGTCCTGACTTTC
TRBJ2-1,NA,NA,TRBV5-6,CASSLGGGGSYNEQFF,TGTGCCAGCAGCTTGGGGGGAGGCGGCTCCTACAATGAGCAGTTCTTC
TRBJ2-3,NA,NA,TRBV7-9,CASSPQRNSTDTQYF,TGTGCCAGCAGCCCTCAGCGGAACAGCACAGATACGCAGTATTTT
TRBJ2-6,TRBD2,NA,TRBV13,CASSSTSGAGANVLTF,TGTGCCAGCAGCTCGACTAGCGGGGCTGGGGCCAACGTCCTGACTTTC
TRBJ2-5,TRBD1,NA,TRBV29-1,CSATRTGPRETQYF,TGCAGCGCTACAAGGACAGGTCCCCGGGAGACCCAGTACTTC
TRBJ1-2,TRBD1,few,TRBV2,CASSSRGTDYGYTF,TGTGCCAGCAGTTCGAGAGGGACAGACTATGGCTACACCTTC
TRBJ2-1,NA,NA,TRBV11-2,CASSLGRISYNEQFF,TGTGCCAGCAGCTTAGGGAGGATCTCCTACAATGAGCAGTTCTTC
TRBJ2-7,TRBD1,NA,TRBV29-1,CSAETGIGYEQYF,TGCAGCGCTGAGACAGGGATAGGGTACGAGCAGTACTTC
TRBJ2-1,TRBD2,NA,TRBV29-1,CSVRERERGSNEQFF,TGCAGCGTCCGGGAGCGGGAGAGAGGGTCCAATGAGCAGTTCTTC
TRBJ2-7,NA,NA,TRBV11-2,CASSPGQPPEYF,TGTGCCAGCAGCCCAGGACAGCCGCCCGAGTACTTC
TRBJ2-1,TRBD1,NA,TRBV27,CASSPTGTAYNEQFF,TGTGCCAGCAGCCCGACTGGGACAGCCTACAATGAGCAGTTCTTC
TRBJ1-5,NA,NA,TRBV7-2,CASSLLNQPQHF,TGTGCCAGCAGCTTACTAAACCAGCCCCAGCATTTT
TRBJ2-4,NA,NA,TRBV2,CASRGSVWGGASYIQYF,TGTGCCAGCAGGGGTTCAGTCTGGGGGGGCGCGTCGTACATTCAGTACTTC
TRBJ2-7,NA,NA,TRBV4-1,CASSFGAVTAYEQYF,TGCGCCAGCAGCTTTGGGGCCGTGACAGCCTACGAGCAGTACTTC
TRBJ2-7,TRBD2,few,TRBV28,CASSTSGTIEQYF,TGTGCCAGCAGTACTAGCGGGACTATCGAGCAGTACTTC
TRBJ1-5,NA,NA,TRBV9,CASSVDGDKGQPQHF,TGTGCCAGCAGCGTAGATGGGGACAAGGGCCAGCCCCAGCATTTT
TRBJ2-1,NA,NA,TRBV29-1,CSVGWGASANEQFF,TGCAGCGTTGGGTGGGGGGCGTCGGCAAATGAGCAGTTCTTC
TRBJ2-1,NA,NA,TRBV27,CASSFFGEQFF,TGTGCCAGCAGTTTTTTCGGTGAGCAGTTCTTC